This T cell receptor beta chain was obtained from a study of blood T cell repertoires in COVID-19. Sequencing was performed with immunoSEQ multiplex PCR; in TCRdb, only in-frame clones are kept and a portion is missing. The data show hundreds of thousands of clones, approximately 90% seen once. The receptor's source is an older woman in a cohort exposed to, infected with or recovered from COVID-19 (not recorded which). What was sequenced was PBMCs or T cells enriched from blood (not recorded which).

As DNA, the CDR3 is TGTGCCAGTAGTCCCACAGGGGGAAGTCTAAGCGAGCAGTACTTC. The encoded protein is CASSPTGGSLSEQYF. The chain has TRBV19 and TRBJ2-7; 8 bases align to TRBD1. From germline, CDR1 is LNHDA and CDR2 SQIVND (reference sequence). This CDR3 contains 15 residues. The junction had 12 bases not matched to a gene; V was cut back by 5 bases and J by 6 bases. Using reference TRBV19 and TRBJ2-7 for the parts outside the CDR3, the full variable domain is DGGITQSPKYLFRKEGQNVTLSCEQNLNHDAMYWYRQDPGQGLRLIYYSQIVNDFQKGDIAEGYSVSREKKESFPLTVTSAQKNPTAFYLCASSPTGGSLSEQYFGPGTRLTVT.